These 4 T cell receptor beta chains came from one sample sequenced in a study of cytomegalovirus exposure and HLA in healthy donors. 13 Jbeta primers and 60 Vbeta primers were used for the PCR. Here immunoSEQ multiplex PCR was the method, and the copy in TCRdb shows in-frame clones only, minus some. The top ten hold roughly 2.7% of the sample, which has 70,000 to 100,000 clones, roughly 69% seen once. Sequenced input: PBMCs. These receptors came from a man over 45 in good health and CMV-seronegative.

This clone was seen more than once but under ten times. This chain connects TRBV6-5 to TRBJ2-2; no clear D gene. Germline CDR1 MNHEY, CDR2 SVGAGI. There are 16 residues in the CDR3. V shed 2 bases and J shed 4 bases, with 14 bases lying between them. The CDR3 reads CASSYDWLLPTGELFF. Here the CDR3 DNA reads TGTGCCAGCAGTTACGACTGGTTGCTTCCCACCGGGGAGCTGTTTTTT.

V gene TRBV13 combines with J gene TRBJ1-2; D unresolved. Between the trimmed V and J ends, which lost 3 bases and 0 bases, there was a span of 11 bases. Germline V gene lookup returns CDR1 PRHDT and CDR2 FYEKMQ (reference sequence). The CDR3 length is 15 residues. The CDR3 region has the DNA TGTGCCAGCAGCTTGACACCGCGAGCTAACTATGGCTACACCTTC. It specifies CASSLTPRANYGYTF.

The chain recombines TRBV7-2 with TRBJ1-5; 9 positions match TRBD1. V shed 1 base, J shed 1 base, and the junction held 11 bases outside the gene matches. CDR1 and CDR2 from the germline V gene are SGHTA and FQGNSA. This CDR3 is built from 19 residues. The CDR3 protein is CASSLEGTGWTGSNQPQHF. For the CDR3, the DNA is TGTGCCAGCAGCTTAGAGGGGACAGGGTGGACGGGGAGCAATCAGCCCCAGCATTTT. Full variable domain (remainder filled in from reference TRBV7-2 and TRBJ1-5): GAGVSQSPSNKVTEKGKDVELRCDPISGHTALYWYRQSLGQGLEFLIYFQGNSAPDKSGLPSDRFSAERTGGSVSTLTIQRTQQEDSAVYLCASSLEGTGWTGSNQPQHFGDGTRLSIL.

This clone has just a few counts. J is TRBJ2-5 and V is TRBV4-3, with 9 bases fitting TRBD2. There are 13 residues in the CDR3. V was pared by 4 bases and J by 5 bases, with 2 bases of the junction left unmatched. Germline values: CDR1 LGHNA, CDR2 YSLEER. The CDR3 DNA is TGCGCCAGCAGCCCGAGCGGGAGGGAGACCCAGTACTTC. It translates to CASSPSGRETQYF.